This T cell receptor beta chain was sequenced for a study of blood T cell repertoires in COVID-19. Study-level background: Donors in the United States, Italy and Spain gave samples during acute or convalescent COVID-19. T cells, B-cell-depleted T cells, or PBMCs supplied cDNA or gDNA.

As handled by the study authors: Amplification of reference gene primers provided the estimated nucleated cell counts. Profiling relied on immunoSEQ multiplex PCR, and the TCRdb table lists in-frame clones only, not all of them. V and J calls and clone size follow that table, whereas D and trimming were derived from the DNA. The profile shows 30,000 to 35,000 clones, 83% of them singletons. Trimming cost V 2 bases and J 0 bases, with 13 bases left between them. Germline CDR1 SGHTA, CDR2 FQGNSA. This CDR3 has 16 residues. The sequenced material came from peripheral blood. The gene calls are TRBV7-2 and TRBJ1-2, with D possibly TRBD1 on 6 matching bases. The TCR sequence derives from a man aged 45-60 years with acute or convalescent COVID-19. The CDR3 DNA is TGTGCCAGCAGCTTAACCAGCGGGACACCTAACTATGGCTACACCTTC. This gives the protein CASSLTSGTPNYGYTF.